The source of this T cell receptor beta chain is a study of T cells in narcolepsy (dated by TCRdb to 2016 to 2019). Background for the entire study: Patients with narcolepsy type 1 or type 2 (NT1, NT2) and healthy control donors were enrolled in the study. Autoreactive T cells targeting hypocretin neuron self-antigens (hypocretin, TRIB2) were sought in narcolepsy patients, and TCR Vbeta sequencing was used to track clonotypes in blood and CSF. What the study reported, not specific to this receptor: No sequences matching autoreactive T cell clones were contained in some blood memory CD4+ repertoires from patients and controls. Plots that compared CSF and blood CD4+ T cell clonotypes from the same patient highlighted HCRT-specific and TRIB2-specific autoreactive clonotypes. Numbers of sequenced blood memory CD4+ clonotypes were comparable, averaging about 39,000 in patients and about 30,000 in controls. Autoreactive clonotypes were reported to be detected serially in the blood of the same patients and of different patients, but not in the blood of healthy controls.

The library was obtained by the immunoSEQ multiplex PCR assay. Held by TCRdb, this immuneACCESS table contains in-frame sequences only and omits some clones. Under half of the omission traces to an unresolved V gene where checked; the cause of the rest is unknown. Recorded for this sample are 30,000 to 45,000 clones; about 85% of them occurred a single time. About 1.5% of the sample comes from the top ten. A note on this clone: It has no known antigen specificity. Per-nucleotide qualities are absent, and no much larger clonotype sits a single base away.

From cysteine to phenylalanine, the CDR3 is 13 amino acids long. Solely the CDR3 DNA is kept, with 39 bases framed from the first base. V ends up 6 bases short and J 5 bases short, with an unmatched junction base count of 7. The germline V gene gives CDR1 as SGHRS and CDR2 as YFSETQ. Memory CD4+ T cells were sorted ex vivo from peripheral blood of narcolepsy patients and healthy controls for TCR Vbeta sequencing. Sequencing was carried out using CD45RA- memory CD4+ T cells from PBMCs. The sample's cell subset or site, from its label and the paper: memory T cells sorted ex vivo from peripheral blood. This chain is built from TRBV5-1 and TRBJ1-2, with 7 central nucleotides matching TRBD1. This TCR derives from a human donor with narcolepsy. In nucleotides, the sequence is TGCGCCAGCACGGGGACAGCCCCATATGGCTACACCTTC. This translates into CASTGTAPYGYTF.